A single sample gave rise to the 28 T cell receptor beta chains below, sequenced in a study of blood T cell repertoires in COVID-19. TCRdb's copy holds only in-frame clones and misses some; the assay was immunoSEQ multiplex PCR. Of about 170,000 clones listed, approximately 79% are singletons. Sequenced sample: peripheral blood. These receptors all come from a woman of 80 years or more with acute or convalescent COVID-19.

This clone was counted between two and nine times. This sequence joins TRBV28 and TRBJ1-6; D is unclear. V was clipped by 1 base and J by 0 bases, with 10 bases between them. This CDR3 region has 17 residues. From germline, CDR1 is MDHEN and CDR2 SYDVKM. This CDR3 is CASSLFVGSSYNSPLHF. CDR3 DNA: TGTGCCAGCAGTTTATTCGTCGGGAGCTCCTATAATTCACCCCTCCACTTT.

The chain recombines TRBV11-2 with TRBJ2-5; D is perhaps TRBD1 (6 bases). The germline CDR1 and CDR2 sequences are SGHAT and FQNNGV. This CDR3 comprises 15 residues. Trimming pared 1 base from V and 5 bases from J, leaving 14 bases between. The CDR3 DNA sequence: TGTGCCAGCAGCTTAGGTCAACAGGGATGGGAGACCCAGTACTTC. It translates to CASSLGQQGWETQYF.

This clone was detected a few times. The chain uses TRBV12-3 or TRBV12-4 and TRBJ2-7; D may be TRBD2 (5 bases). CDR3 length equals 13 residues. V lost 5 bases and J lost 2, with 10 bases in between. Written as DNA, the CDR3 is TGTGCCAGCAGTCTCGGACTTACCTACGAGCAGTACTTC. Translating gives CASSLGLTYEQYF.

This sequence joins TRBV5-4 and TRBJ2-1, with 8 bases matching TRBD1. V was clipped by 1 base and J by 6 bases; unmatched bases: 6. CDR1 is SGHNT and CDR2 is YYREEE in the germline V gene (reference sequence). The CDR3 covers 15 residues. The CDR3 nucleotides read TGTGCCAGCAGCTTGCTGACAGGGGTTGCCAATGAGCAGTTCTTC. Translated: CASSLLTGVANEQFF. Supplemented by reference TRBV5-4 and TRBJ2-1, the full variable domain reads ETGVTQSPTHLIKTRGQQVTLRCSSQSGHNTVSWYQQALGQGPQFIFQYYREEENGRGNFPPRFSGLQFPNYSSELNVNALELDDSALYLCASSLLTGVANEQFFGPGTRLTVL.

V gene TRBV28 combines with J gene TRBJ2-7; a possible D gene is TRBD2 (7 bases). The CDR3 spans 14 residues. Trimming removed 3 bases from V and 2 bases from J, with 11 bases in between. Germline V CDR1 and CDR2: MDHEN, SYDVKM. The CDR3 spells CASSLEGGAYEQYF. The CDR3 DNA follows: TGTGCCAGCAGTTTGGAAGGGGGGGCCTACGAGCAGTACTTC. The full variable domain, with the rest looked up from reference TRBV28 and TRBJ2-7, is DVKVTQSSRYLVKRTGEKVFLECVQDMDHENMFWYRQDPGLGLRLIYFSYDVKMKEKGDIPEGYSVSREKKERFSLILESASTNQTSMYLCASSLEGGAYEQYFGPGTRLTVT.

The rearrangement links TRBV6-4 to TRBJ2-1; 11 nucleotides agree with TRBD2. CDR3 length: 15 residues. Per the germline V gene, CDR1 is MRHNA and CDR2 is SNTAGT. After removal of 8 bases from V and 7 bases from J, the junction contained 10 bases not matched to a gene. The CDR3 DNA follows: TGTGCCAGCTCTGGGCTAGCGGGAGGTTTAAATGAGCAGTTCTTC. It yields the protein CASSGLAGGLNEQFF.

This clone was observed once. The J gene is TRBJ2-7, the V gene TRBV7-2, with TRBD1 matching over 12 bases. The germline V gene encodes CDR1 SGHTA and CDR2 FQGNSA. This CDR3 contains 16 residues. V trimming: 0 bases; J trimming: 6 bases; junction bases outside the gene matches: 6. The CDR3 loop is CASSLAWGQGAGEQYF. CDR3 sequence (DNA): TGTGCCAGCAGCTTAGCATGGGGACAGGGGGCGGGCGAGCAGTACTTC. The complete variable domain, with remaining parts taken from reference TRBV7-2 and TRBJ2-7, reads GAGVSQSPSNKVTEKGKDVELRCDPISGHTALYWYRQSLGQGLEFLIYFQGNSAPDKSGLPSDRFSAERTGGSVSTLTIQRTQQEDSAVYLCASSLAWGQGAGEQYFGPGTRLTVT.

The chain recombines TRBV28 with TRBJ1-5; D ambiguous. Trimming cost V 7 bases and J 6 bases, with 10 bases left between them. CDR3 length: 12 amino acids. Germline-derived CDR1 and CDR2 are MDHEN and SYDVKM. CDR3 nucleotides: TGTGCCAGCATTACATCAGGTCAGCCCCAGCATTTT. Amino acid sequence: CASITSGQPQHF.

A single count supports this clone. The chain is built from TRBV28 and TRBJ2-3; D may be TRBD2 (5 bases). CDR1 MDHEN and CDR2 SYDVKM come from the germline V gene. Trimming took off 3 bases at V and 10 bases at J, with 11 bases between the two ends. This CDR3 has 12 amino acids. CDR3 sequence reads: CASSFIDSAQYF. CDR3 sequence (DNA): TGTGCCAGCAGTTTTATAGATAGCGCGCAGTATTTT. Full variable domain (rest looked up from reference TRBV28 and TRBJ2-3): DVKVTQSSRYLVKRTGEKVFLECVQDMDHENMFWYRQDPGLGLRLIYFSYDVKMKEKGDIPEGYSVSREKKERFSLILESASTNQTSMYLCASSFIDSAQYFGPGTRLTVL.

A few counts support this clone. The chain combines TRBV28 with TRBJ1-5, with a possible D match to TRBD1 (5 bases). There are 15 residues in the CDR3. Germline V gives CDR1 MDHEN, CDR2 SYDVKM. Trimming took off 2 bases at V and 3 bases at J, with 11 bases between the two ends. This CDR3 reads CASSLRQYPNQPQHF. CDR3 in DNA: TGTGCCAGCAGTTTACGACAGTACCCCAATCAGCCCCAGCATTTT.

In this sample, this clone turned up once. The V gene is TRBV7-2, the J gene TRBJ1-1; D is undetermined. The V gene lost 0 bases and the J gene lost 6 bases, with 11 bases spanning the gap. Germline V lookup: CDR1 SGHTA, CDR2 FQGNSA. CDR3 size: 14 residues. The CDR3 spells CASSLALTLPEAFF. Written as DNA, the CDR3 is TGTGCCAGCAGCTTAGCGCTAACTCTCCCTGAAGCTTTCTTT.

The chain recombines TRBV19 with TRBJ2-4; 8 nucleotides line up with TRBD1. The CDR3 has 14 amino acids. V dropped 4 bases and J dropped 7; count of bases not matched to a gene: 6. Germline CDR1 is LNHDA and CDR2 is SQIVND (reference sequence). The CDR3 sequence: CASSTTGGLNIQYF. The CDR3 bases are TGTGCCAGTAGTACTACAGGGGGATTGAACATTCAGTACTTC.

This clone was counted a few times. V gene TRBV3-1 (or the pseudogene TRBV3-2) combines with J gene TRBJ2-3, with D possibly being TRBD2 (6 bases). The CDR3 extends over 14 amino acids. Germline CDR1 is LGHDT and CDR2 is YNNKEL (reference sequence). V lost 1 base, J lost 5 bases, and 10 bases lay in between. The CDR3 loop reads CASSQAVGGDTQYF. CDR3 DNA sequence: TGTGCCAGCAGCCAAGCCGTCGGGGGAGATACGCAGTATTTT.

The chain joins TRBV23-1 to TRBJ2-1; 10 bases are a match to TRBD2. TRBV23-1 is recorded as an ORF, its role being uncertain. The ends lost 2 bases at V and 3 bases at J; junction bases unmatched: 16. The CDR3 spans 20 residues. The CDR3 DNA sequence: TGCGCCAGCAGTCAAATAGTACTAGCGGGAACTACGGGAAGCTACAATGAGCAGTTCTTC. Its protein is CASSQIVLAGTTGSYNEQFF.

The chain combines TRBV18 with TRBJ2-2; the D gene is possibly TRBD2 (6 bases). Germline CDR1 KGHSH, CDR2 LQKENI. Trimming removed 5 bases from V and 6 bases from J, with 22 bases in between. The CDR3 spans 17 residues. CDR3 loop: CASSATDGGPSAGELFF. Written as DNA, the CDR3 is TGTGCCAGCTCAGCCACAGATGGAGGGCCCTCGGCCGGGGAGCTGTTTTTT.

The chain combines TRBV2 with TRBJ2-3; 9 nucleotides agree with TRBD1. J lost 3 bases, V lost 11 bases, and 9 bases had no gene match. CDR3 length equals 14 residues. Per the germline V gene, CDR1 is SNHLY and CDR2 is FYNNEI. CDR3 sequence reads: CAGRGTGLTDTQYF. CDR3 DNA: TGTGCCGGAAGGGGGACAGGGTTGACAGATACGCAGTATTTT.

The chain employs TRBV19 and TRBJ2-1; 12 bases line up with TRBD2. Germline CDR1 is LNHDA and CDR2 is SQIVND (reference sequence). The CDR3 runs 17 residues. With V trimmed by 2 bases and J by 5 bases, 7 bases remained unmatched. CDR3: CASSILPSGRGDNEQFF. DNA of the CDR3: TGTGCCAGTAGTATATTGCCTAGCGGGAGGGGGGACAATGAGCAGTTCTTC.

V usage is TRBV4-2 and J usage is TRBJ2-1, with 8 bases aligning to TRBD1. This CDR3 comprises 16 residues. In germline, CDR1 is LGHNA, CDR2 YNFKEQ. The V and J ends lost 3 bases and 5 bases, in that order; junction bases with no gene match: 9. The CDR3 bases are TGTGCCAGCAGCCAGCCCGGACAGGGTGGGCACAATGAGCAGTTCTTC. Its protein product is CASSQPGQGGHNEQFF.

In its sample, this clone was seen a few times. The V gene is TRBV27, the J gene TRBJ1-6; D remains unclear. Germline V gene sequence: CDR1 MNHEY, CDR2 SMNVEV (reference sequence). This CDR3 spans 14 amino acids. Trimming cost V 5 bases and J 0 bases, with 5 bases left between them. DNA of the CDR3: TGTGCCAGCAGTCTCTTCTCCTATAATTCACCCCTCCACTTT. Translated: CASSLFSYNSPLHF.

The chain's CDR3 is CAWSPPTRTEAFF. For the CDR3, the DNA is TGTGCCTGGAGTCCTCCAACCCGGACTGAAGCTTTCTTT. This chain uses TRBV30 with TRBJ1-1; D is unresolved. Germline loops: CDR1 GTSNPN, CDR2 SVGIG (reference sequence). The V and J ends lost 2 bases and 5 bases respectively, with 12 bases between them. The CDR3 runs to 13 residues. The variable domain in full, completed from reference TRBV30 and TRBJ1-1, reads SQTIHQWPATLVQPVGSPLSLECTVEGTSNPNLYWYRQAAGRGLQLLFYSVGIGQISSEVPQNLSASRPQDRQFILSSKKLLLSDSGFYLCAWSPPTRTEAFFGQGTRLTVV.

Points on this clone: The junction does not match germline at one end; this may be a read error. The genes are TRBV6-5 and TRBJ1-1, with 10 nucleotides matching TRBD1. The germline V gene has CDR1 MNHEY and CDR2 SVGAGI. The CDR3 length is 15 residues. The CDR3 region is CASSFGQGVNTEAFF. The CDR3 DNA follows: TGTGCCAGCAGTTTCGGACAGGGGGTGAATACTGAAGCTTTCTTT.

The chain employs TRBV6-5 and TRBJ2-2; D is perhaps TRBD1 (5 bases). The CDR3 is 16 residues long. CDR1 and CDR2 from the germline V gene are MNHEY and SVGAGI. Trimming took off 0 bases at V and 1 base at J, with 9 bases between the two ends. In DNA form, the CDR3 reads TGTGCCAGCAGTTACTCAATAGACAGGAACACCGGGGAGCTGTTTTTT. This gives the protein CASSYSIDRNTGELFF.

The chain joins TRBV20-1 to TRBJ1-2; D is perhaps TRBD1 (5 bases). The V end lost 3 bases, the J end lost 0 bases, and 17 bases lay between the germline ends. The CDR3 is 16 residues long. Germline V lookup: CDR1 DFQATT, CDR2 SNEGSKA (reference sequence). The CDR3 nucleotides read TGCAGTGCTAGTAGATGGGCTGGGGGGACTAACTATGGCTACACCTTC. Its protein is CSASRWAGGTNYGYTF.

This rearrangement joins TRBV7-2 to TRBJ1-5; maybe TRBD1 (6 bases). Trimming shortened V by 4 bases and J by 5 bases, and 6 bases separated the two germline ends. The germline V gene encodes CDR1 SGHTA and CDR2 FQGNSA. The CDR3 length is 12 residues. The DNA of the CDR3 is TGTGCCAGCAGCTCAGGGGATCAGCCCCAGCATTTT. Protein: CASSSGDQPQHF.

This clone came up many times. This CDR3 is CATREGQGDGYTF. The CDR3, as DNA: TGTGCCACCAGGGAGGGACAGGGGGATGGCTACACCTTC. The chain combines TRBV24-1 with TRBJ1-2; 11 nucleotides align to TRBD1. The germline CDR1 and CDR2 sequences are KGHDR and SFDVKD. Trimming at V came to 7 bases and at J to 6 bases, leaving 3 bases not matched to a gene. The CDR3 runs 13 residues.

V and J are TRBV28 and TRBJ2-3, with D uncertain. V gave up 5 bases and J gave up 8 bases, with 17 bases separating them. Germline assignment: CDR1 MDHEN and CDR2 SYDVKM. This CDR3 is built from 14 residues. In nucleotides, the CDR3 is TGTGCCAGCAGTCCCCAGTCGGGTTCTGGTACGCAGTATTTT. As protein: CASSPQSGSGTQYF.

CDR3 loop: CASTQTGSSTDTQYF. Written as DNA, the CDR3 is TGTGCCAGTACCCAAACCGGGTCAAGCACAGATACGCAGTATTTT. This chain connects TRBV9 to TRBJ2-3; unclear D gene. This CDR3 is 15 amino acids long. V was trimmed by 8 bases and J by 0 bases, leaving 16 bases between them. CDR1 and CDR2 (germline): SGDLS, YYNGEE.

J is TRBJ2-7 and V is TRBV7-9; 7 bases map to TRBD1. From germline, CDR1 is SEHNR and CDR2 FQNEAQ (reference sequence). Trimming removed 3 bases from V and 0 bases from J; junction bases left unmatched: 2. The CDR3 runs to 14 residues. The CDR3 is CASSFSGGSYEQYF. CDR3 DNA: TGTGCCAGCAGCTTTTCAGGGGGCTCCTACGAGCAGTACTTC.